This TCR beta chain is from a study of T cell changes during pregnancy in multiple sclerosis. The data were produced by immunoSEQ multiplex PCR, yet TCRdb's version contains in-frame clones alone and is incomplete. The sample has tens of thousands of clones, over 85% seen once. Germline CDR1 is MNHEY and CDR2 is SVGAGI. The germline V and J ends were trimmed by 0 bases and 6 bases, with 8 bases remaining between them. The CDR3 is 14 residues long. The clonotype originates from a female donor with multiple sclerosis, enrolled in a pregnancy study. This specimen consisted of CD8+ T cells from peripheral blood mononuclear cells, obtained in the third trimester of pregnancy. The rearrangement joins TRBV6-5 to TRBJ2-2; perhaps TRBD1 as D (5 bases). The CDR3 nucleotides are TGTGCCAGCAGTTACTCACCAGGGCCCGGGGAGCTGTTTTTT. Its protein is CASSYSPGPGELFF.